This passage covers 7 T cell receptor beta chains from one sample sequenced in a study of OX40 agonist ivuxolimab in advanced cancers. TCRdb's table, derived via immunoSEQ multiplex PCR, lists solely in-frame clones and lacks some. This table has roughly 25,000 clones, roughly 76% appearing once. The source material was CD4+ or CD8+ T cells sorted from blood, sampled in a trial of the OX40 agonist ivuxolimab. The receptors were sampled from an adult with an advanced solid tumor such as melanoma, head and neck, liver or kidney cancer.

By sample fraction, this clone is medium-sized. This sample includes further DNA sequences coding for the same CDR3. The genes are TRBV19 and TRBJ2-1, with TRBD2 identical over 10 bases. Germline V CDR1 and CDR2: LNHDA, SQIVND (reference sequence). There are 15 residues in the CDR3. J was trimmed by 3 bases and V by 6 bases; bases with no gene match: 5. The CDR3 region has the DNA TGTGCCAGTAGCCTTACTAGCGGGGACTACAATGAGCAGTTCTTC. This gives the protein CASSLTSGDYNEQFF.

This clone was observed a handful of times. The CDR3, as DNA: TGCGCCAGCAGCCTGGGCGAGGGGGCGACTGGAAACACCATATATTTT. Translation: CASSLGEGATGNTIYF. The chain is built from TRBV4-1 and TRBJ1-3; 7 bases map to TRBD1. Germline CDR1 is MGHRA and CDR2 is YSYEKL. CDR3 size: 16 residues. V dropped 4 bases and J dropped 2; count of bases not matched to a gene: 8.

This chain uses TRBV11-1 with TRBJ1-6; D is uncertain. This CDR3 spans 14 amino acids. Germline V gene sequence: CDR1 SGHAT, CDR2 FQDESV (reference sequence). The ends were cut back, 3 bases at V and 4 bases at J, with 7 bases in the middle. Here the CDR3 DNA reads TGTGCCAGCAGCTTGCGGGGATATAATTCACCCCTCCACTTT. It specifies CASSLRGYNSPLHF.

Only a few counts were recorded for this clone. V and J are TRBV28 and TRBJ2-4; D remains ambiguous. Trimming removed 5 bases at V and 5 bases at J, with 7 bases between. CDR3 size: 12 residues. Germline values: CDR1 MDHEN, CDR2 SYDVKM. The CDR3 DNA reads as TGTGCCAGCAGTCGGCGTGAAAACATTCAGTACTTC. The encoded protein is CASSRRENIQYF.

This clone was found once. This CDR3 reads CASSHRTGSDTQYF. CDR3 sequence (DNA): TGCGCCAGCAGCCACCGGACAGGGTCAGATACGCAGTATTTT. V usage is TRBV4-1 and J usage is TRBJ2-3, with 8 bases that match TRBD1. The germline V gene has CDR1 MGHRA and CDR2 YSYEKL. The CDR3 consists of 14 residues. V shed 3 bases, J shed 4 bases, and the junction held 3 bases outside the gene matches.

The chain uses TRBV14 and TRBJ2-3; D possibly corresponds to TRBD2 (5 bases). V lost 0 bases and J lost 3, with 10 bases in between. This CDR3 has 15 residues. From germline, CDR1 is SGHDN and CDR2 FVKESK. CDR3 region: CASSQDGLITDTQYF. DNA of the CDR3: TGTGCCAGCAGCCAAGATGGACTTATAACAGATACGCAGTATTTT.

The CDR3 protein is CASSVGSIIGTEAFF. The CDR3 DNA sequence: TGTGCCAGCAGCGTAGGCAGTATCATAGGGACTGAAGCTTTCTTT. The gene calls are TRBV9 and TRBJ1-1, with D uncertain. This CDR3 contains 15 residues. Trimming removed 0 bases from V and 5 bases from J, with 14 bases in between. The germline CDR1 and CDR2 sequences are SGDLS and YYNGEE.